One T cell receptor beta chain is described in this entry. The antigen is undetermined. A multiplex PCR was run with 60 Vbeta primers and 13 Jbeta primers. TCRdb's copy holds only in-frame clones and misses some; the assay was immunoSEQ multiplex PCR. This repertoire shows 150,000 or so clones, roughly 80% found once; its top ten account for approximately 6.8%. The source of the sample is a study of cytomegalovirus exposure and HLA in healthy donors. Broader study findings: HLA allele associations emerged for 16,951 TCR beta sequences in a later analysis, at 0.05 false discovery rate. In a later analysis, a missense DCLRE1C variant was linked to TCR beta V- and J-gene trimming. Sequencing depth across donors, presence/absence analyses assumed, was roughly uniform. Previously analyzed data showed that most TCR beta V segments were productive at a frequency of about 87% or about 30%.

The CDR3 spans 15 residues. Germline CDR1 is SGHTA and CDR2 is FQGTGA. V was pared by 1 base and J by 8 bases, with 15 bases between. Sequenced sample: PBMCs. The genes are TRBV7-3 and TRBJ2-1, with a tentative D call TRBD2 (6 bases). The sequence was obtained from a male donor in good health and CMV-seropositive. As DNA, the CDR3 is TGTGCCAGCAGCTTAAAATTCGGGGGAATTGATGAGCAGTTCTTC. Protein sequence: CASSLKFGGIDEQFF.